This T cell receptor (beta chain) stems from a study of Ad26.COV2.S vaccination and SARS-CoV-2 variants. The method was immunoSEQ multiplex PCR; TCRdb's version includes in-frame clones alone and lacks a portion of them. The sample consists of hundreds of thousands of clones, roughly 87% of them appearing once. There are 15 residues in the CDR3. CDR1 MNHNY and CDR2 SVGAGI come from the germline V gene (reference sequence). The V end lost 6 bases, the J end lost 5 bases, and 19 bases lay between the germline ends. Stated treatment: some 20 received Ad26.COV2.S at low or high dose, single or two shots; roughly five received placebo; per-sample allocation not given. Day 63 following the first vaccine or placebo injection was when the samples were taken. This clone was picked up one time.

The chain employs TRBV6-6 and TRBJ2-5, with D possibly being TRBD2 (7 bases). The TCR comes from a person between 18 and 65 years old who received the Ad26.COV2.S COVID-19 vaccine or a placebo. The source material was peripheral blood, sampled in a trial of Ad26.COV2.S vaccine versus placebo. CDR3 in amino acids: CASRNGGALGETQYF. In DNA, the CDR3 is TGTGCCAGCAGAAATGGGGGGGCCCTGGGTGAGACCCAGTACTTC.